A selection of T cell receptor beta chains follows, all from one sample in a study of cytomegalovirus exposure and HLA in healthy donors. Sequencing was performed with immunoSEQ multiplex PCR; in TCRdb, only in-frame clones are kept and a portion is missing. Found here are fewer than 130,000 clones, roughly 80% of them singletons; the top ten hold around 1.3%. Sequenced sample: PBMCs. All receptors derive from a woman aged 25 to 39 in good health and CMV-seronegative. The conserved cysteine and the conserved F or W are not part of the CDR3 here. Some rows mark clone size as missing; the rest say once, few, many or name a class of expanded clone.

j_call: TRBJ2-5; clone_size: NA; v_call: TRBV15; cdr3_aa: ATSSRTSGRETQY
j_call: TRBJ2-1; clone_size: NA; v_call: TRBV30; cdr3_aa: AWETDYNEQF
j_call: TRBJ1-2; clone_size: NA; v_call: TRBV11-2; cdr3_aa: ASSSSGGYT
j_call: TRBJ2-3; clone_size: NA; v_call: TRBV11-2; cdr3_aa: ASSLALAGTDTQY
j_call: TRBJ2-2; clone_size: NA; v_call: TRBV13; cdr3_aa: ASSRARTGSTGELF
j_call: TRBJ2-6; clone_size: once; v_call: TRBV25-1; cdr3_aa: ASSPGWRGSAGANVLT
j_call: TRBJ1-4; clone_size: NA; v_call: TRBV6-5; cdr3_aa: ASGRGEKLF
j_call: TRBJ2-7; clone_size: NA; v_call: TRBV19; cdr3_aa: ASSPQGLIEQY
j_call: TRBJ1-5; clone_size: NA; v_call: TRBV27; cdr3_aa: ASSLSGGRTQPQH
j_call: TRBJ1-1; clone_size: NA; v_call: TRBV28; cdr3_aa: ASSSTGGQVEAF
j_call: TRBJ2-1; clone_size: NA; v_call: TRBV6-4; cdr3_aa: ASSESGSDNEQF
j_call: TRBJ2-7; clone_size: once; v_call: TRBV4-1; cdr3_aa: ASSQEASGVYEQY
j_call: TRBJ2-7; clone_size: NA; v_call: TRBV5-4; cdr3_aa: ASSFWGGINYEQY